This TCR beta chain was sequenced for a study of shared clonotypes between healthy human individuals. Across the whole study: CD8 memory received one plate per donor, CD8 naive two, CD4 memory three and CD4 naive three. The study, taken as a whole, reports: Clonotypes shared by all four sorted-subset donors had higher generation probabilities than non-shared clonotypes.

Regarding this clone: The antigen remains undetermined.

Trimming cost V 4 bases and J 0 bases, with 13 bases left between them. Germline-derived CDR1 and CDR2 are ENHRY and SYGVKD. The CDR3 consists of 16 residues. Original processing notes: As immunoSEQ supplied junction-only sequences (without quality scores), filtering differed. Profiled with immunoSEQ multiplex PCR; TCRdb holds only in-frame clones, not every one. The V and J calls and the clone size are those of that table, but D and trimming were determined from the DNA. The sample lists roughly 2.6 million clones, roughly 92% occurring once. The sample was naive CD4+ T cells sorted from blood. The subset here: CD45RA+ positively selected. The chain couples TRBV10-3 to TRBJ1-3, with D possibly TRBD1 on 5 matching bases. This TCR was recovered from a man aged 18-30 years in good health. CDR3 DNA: TGTGCCATCAGTGCCCCGACAGTGAACTCTGGAAACACCATATATTTT. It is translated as CAISAPTVNSGNTIYF.